The T cell receptor beta chain under discussion was sequenced for a study of blood T cells in healthy people across ages. Across the whole study: There was about one barcoded beta molecule captured by template switching per two T cells.

General study results and limits: Estimated diversity across one million T cells was deemed an underestimate. PBMCs that were unsorted prevented a conclusive naive versus antigen-experienced comparison.

The germline V gene encodes CDR1 SQVTM and CDR2 ANQGSEA. V was trimmed by 6 bases and J by 0 bases, leaving 10 bases between them. The CDR3 runs 13 residues. Concerning this clonotype itself: Its antigen remains unidentified.

A sample-barcoded 5' primer and a J-beta primer mix were used in a second PCR of about 6 to 12 cycles. TCRdb analysed the 5' RACE reads with MiXCR anew, one entry per CDR3 protein. The data show approximately 800,000 distinct CDR3 sequences, 20% to 30% seen once. This same sample was also taken into another study, of T cells of mothers and their children.

Sequences were obtained from blood. The chain is built from TRBV29-1 and TRBJ2-3; D is unclear. The TCR was taken from a boy aged 5 to 17 in good health. CDR3 in amino acids: CSVRPASTDTQYF. The CDR3 nucleotides read TGCAGCGTGAGGCCAGCTAGCACAGATACGCAGTATTTT.